The rows below give T cell receptor beta chains drawn from one sample of a study of CD8+CD57+ T cells in acquired aplastic anemia. TCRdb used MiXCR to reprocess the reads, holding one entry per CDR3 protein. The sample has some 170,000 distinct CDR3 sequences; around 60% are singletons. Sequencing was done on a sample of sorted CD4+, CD8+, or CD8+CD57+ T cells (not recorded which) from PBMCs. All receptors come from a human donor with aplastic anemia. The CDR3 runs from the conserved cysteine through the conserved F or W. D genes are given only for firm matches. Clone size is shown for a subset of rows, as once, few, many or a class of expanded clone.

D gene: TRBD2
J gene: TRBJ2-1
V gene: TRBV2
clone size: few
CDR3 DNA: TGTGCCAGCAGTGAGATCCTAGCGGGAGAGGGTGAGCAGTTCTTC
CDR3 protein: CASSEILAGEGEQFF

D gene: NA
J gene: TRBJ1-1
V gene: TRBV10-3
clone size: few
CDR3 DNA: TGTGCCATCAAGAATACGCAGGGCGTCTCTGAAGCTTTCTTT
CDR3 protein: CAIKNTQGVSEAFF

D gene: NA
J gene: TRBJ1-1
V gene: TRBV5-1
clone size: many
CDR3 DNA: TGCGCCAGCAGCTTGGAACAGCGGACTGAAGCTTTCTTT
CDR3 protein: CASSLEQRTEAFF

D gene: NA
J gene: TRBJ2-3
V gene: TRBV20-1
clone size: many
CDR3 DNA: TGCAGTGCGGGCCAGGGGGGGGGGGCCCTAGATACGCAGTATTTT
CDR3 protein: CSAGQGGGALDTQYF

D gene: TRBD2
J gene: TRBJ2-2
V gene: TRBV20-1
clone size: many
CDR3 DNA: TGCAGTGCTAGGCGGGGGGAGAACGCGAACACCGGGGAGCTGTTTTTT
CDR3 protein: CSARRGENANTGELFF

D gene: NA
J gene: TRBJ2-5
V gene: TRBV9
clone size: few
CDR3 DNA: TGTGCCAGCAGCGTAGGTGAGGAGACCCAGTACTTC
CDR3 protein: CASSVGEETQYF

D gene: TRBD1
J gene: TRBJ1-5
V gene: TRBV5-1
clone size: NA
CDR3 DNA: TGCGCCAGCAGCTTGTGGGACAGTAGCAATCAGCCCCAGCATTTT
CDR3 protein: CASSLWDSSNQPQHF

D gene: NA
J gene: TRBJ1-6
V gene: TRBV19
clone size: many
CDR3 DNA: TGTGCCAGTAGAAACAGGGAGCTCTCCTATAATTCACCCCTCCACTTT
CDR3 protein: CASRNRELSYNSPLHF

D gene: TRBD1
J gene: TRBJ1-6
V gene: TRBV7-3
clone size: NA
CDR3 DNA: TGTGCCAGCAGCTTGTCCACAGGGGGGAATTCACCCCTCCACTTT
CDR3 protein: CASSLSTGGNSPLHF

D gene: NA
J gene: TRBJ1-1
V gene: TRBV7-9
clone size: NA
CDR3 DNA: TGTGCCAGCAGCATCGAGGGGGGAACTGAAGCTTTCTTT
CDR3 protein: CASSIEGGTEAFF

D gene: NA
J gene: TRBJ2-3
V gene: TRBV7-2
clone size: NA
CDR3 DNA: TGTGCCAGCAGCTTGGCTTGGGACCGCACAGATACGCAGTATTTT
CDR3 protein: CASSLAWDRTDTQYF

D gene: TRBD2
J gene: TRBJ2-7
V gene: TRBV10-3
clone size: many
CDR3 DNA: TGTGCCATCAGTGAGTTGCAGCGGGGGATATACGAGCAGTACTTC
CDR3 protein: CAISELQRGIYEQYF

D gene: NA
J gene: TRBJ1-1
V gene: TRBV15
clone size: once
CDR3 DNA: TGTGCCACCAGCAGAGACAGGGTCCACACTGAAGCTTTCTTT
CDR3 protein: CATSRDRVHTEAFF

D gene: NA
J gene: TRBJ1-1
V gene: TRBV10-2
clone size: NA
CDR3 DNA: TGCGCCAGCAAGGGGCAGGGAGGAACTGAAGCTTTCTTT
CDR3 protein: CASKGQGGTEAFF

D gene: TRBD1
J gene: TRBJ1-1
V gene: TRBV7-2
clone size: NA
CDR3 DNA: TGTGCCAGCAGCTTAGATTTGACAGGGGGTGCCACTGAAGCTTTCTTT
CDR3 protein: CASSLDLTGGATEAFF

D gene: NA
J gene: TRBJ2-7
V gene: TRBV9
clone size: NA
CDR3 DNA: TGTGCCAGCAGCCACGGACGGTCCTACGAGCAGTACTTC
CDR3 protein: CASSHGRSYEQYF

D gene: NA
J gene: TRBJ1-2
V gene: TRBV25-1
clone size: many
CDR3 DNA: TGTGCCAGCAGTGAGGGTTGGAGCTATGGCTACACCTTC
CDR3 protein: CASSEGWSYGYTF

D gene: TRBD1
J gene: TRBJ2-2
V gene: TRBV5-1
clone size: once
CDR3 DNA: TGCGCCAGCCGCCAAGGGACAGGGAGTCTCGGGGAGCTGTTTTTT
CDR3 protein: CASRQGTGSLGELFF

D gene: NA
J gene: TRBJ1-1
V gene: TRBV14
clone size: few
CDR3 DNA: TGTGCCAGCAGCCTGTCTAGAGAAGCTTTCTTT
CDR3 protein: CASSLSREAFF

D gene: NA
J gene: TRBJ1-1
V gene: TRBV2
clone size: NA
CDR3 DNA: TGTGCCAGCAGTCAAGGACATTCCGGTAACACTGAAGCTTTCTTT
CDR3 protein: CASSQGHSGNTEAFF

D gene: TRBD2
J gene: TRBJ2-3
V gene: TRBV19
clone size: NA
CDR3 DNA: TGTGCCAGTAGTATCCGAGGGAGGGCAGATACGCAGTATTTT
CDR3 protein: CASSIRGRADTQYF

D gene: NA
J gene: TRBJ2-7
V gene: TRBV7-9
clone size: NA
CDR3 DNA: TGTGCCAGCAGCTTAGGCAGCCGCTCCTACGAGCAGTACTTC
CDR3 protein: CASSLGSRSYEQYF

D gene: TRBD1
J gene: TRBJ1-6
V gene: TRBV11-2
clone size: NA
CDR3 DNA: TGTGCCAGCAGCCGACAGGGGAACGATTCACCCCTCCACTTT
CDR3 protein: CASSRQGNDSPLHF

D gene: TRBD2
J gene: TRBJ2-1
V gene: TRBV5-4
clone size: NA
CDR3 DNA: TGTGCCAGCAGCTTGAAGGTTCTAGCGGGGAGCAATGAGCAGTTCTTC
CDR3 protein: CASSLKVLAGSNEQFF

D gene: TRBD2
J gene: TRBJ2-2
V gene: TRBV25-1
clone size: NA
CDR3 DNA: TGTGCCAGCACGGAGCGGGGGGGGACCGGGGAGCTGTTTTTT
CDR3 protein: CASTERGGTGELFF

D gene: NA
J gene: TRBJ1-1
V gene: TRBV19
clone size: many
CDR3 DNA: TGTGCCAGTAGTATTATGCCGGGGGTGGAGGGAGAATATGAAGCTTTCTTT
CDR3 protein: CASSIMPGVEGEYEAFF

D gene: NA
J gene: TRBJ1-2
V gene: TRBV19
clone size: few
CDR3 DNA: TGTGCCAGTAGTAAACAGGGCGGTGATGGCTACACCTTC
CDR3 protein: CASSKQGGDGYTF

D gene: TRBD1
J gene: TRBJ2-5
V gene: TRBV9
clone size: NA
CDR3 DNA: TGTGCCAGCAGCGTAGTGACAGGGGGCTGGGGAGAGACCCAGTACTTC
CDR3 protein: CASSVVTGGWGETQYF

D gene: NA
J gene: TRBJ1-1
V gene: TRBV19
clone size: many
CDR3 DNA: TGTGCCAGTAGTATAGATCGAGGCAGGGGCAGGAGAGTGGACACTGAAGCTTTCTTT
CDR3 protein: CASSIDRGRGRRVDTEAFF

D gene: TRBD1
J gene: TRBJ1-6
V gene: TRBV2
clone size: NA
CDR3 DNA: TGTGCCAGCAGCGGGGGACAGGGGGCACGTTCACCCCTCCACTTT
CDR3 protein: CASSGGQGARSPLHF

D gene: NA
J gene: TRBJ1-1
V gene: TRBV11-2
clone size: many
CDR3 DNA: TGTGCCAGCAGTTACGGGGCCAACACTGAAGCTTTCTTT
CDR3 protein: CASSYGANTEAFF

D gene: TRBD1
J gene: TRBJ1-2
V gene: TRBV6-5
clone size: NA
CDR3 DNA: TGTGCCAGCAGTTTCGACAGGGGTGGCTACACCTTC
CDR3 protein: CASSFDRGGYTF

D gene: NA
J gene: TRBJ1-4
V gene: TRBV5-1
clone size: many
CDR3 DNA: TGCGCCAGCAGCTTGGACACCCAGGGACGAGCAACTAATGAAAAACTGTTTTTT
CDR3 protein: CASSLDTQGRATNEKLFF

D gene: NA
J gene: TRBJ2-7
V gene: TRBV15
clone size: NA
CDR3 DNA: TGTGCCACCAGCAGAGAAGGAACCTACGAGCAGCACTTC
CDR3 protein: CATSREGTYEQHF

D gene: TRBD2
J gene: TRBJ2-7
V gene: TRBV6-5
clone size: NA
CDR3 DNA: TGTGCCAGCAGTTACGGCGGGGGGGCCTACGAGCAGTACTTC
CDR3 protein: CASSYGGGAYEQYF

D gene: NA
J gene: TRBJ2-5
V gene: TRBV15
clone size: NA
CDR3 DNA: TGTGCCACAGGACGCCCGGGGCGGTTGGAGACCCAGTACTTC
CDR3 protein: CATGRPGRLETQYF

D gene: NA
J gene: TRBJ2-1
V gene: TRBV20-1
clone size: NA
CDR3 DNA: TGCAGTGCTACGAGGCAAGGGGCTGAGCAGTTCTTC
CDR3 protein: CSATRQGAEQFF

D gene: NA
J gene: TRBJ2-5
V gene: TRBV10-3
clone size: NA
CDR3 DNA: TGTGCCAGCAGGGAAGGGGCCGCCGAGTACTTC
CDR3 protein: CASREGAAEYF

D gene: NA
J gene: TRBJ1-2
V gene: TRBV10-2
clone size: NA
CDR3 DNA: TGCGCCAGCAGTACGGCAGGGGAAATCTATGTCTACACCTTC
CDR3 protein: CASSTAGEIYVYTF

D gene: NA
J gene: TRBJ2-3
V gene: TRBV7-9
clone size: few
CDR3 DNA: TGTGCCAGCAGCCCTAACCCGGACAGAAGCACAGATACGCAGTATTTT
CDR3 protein: CASSPNPDRSTDTQYF